These T cell receptor beta chains were read from a single sample in a study of T cell responses to AZD1222 COVID-19 vaccine. Sequencing was performed with immunoSEQ multiplex PCR; in TCRdb, only in-frame clones are kept and a portion is missing. The sample has more than 100,000 clones; 80% to 95% are singletons. This specimen consisted of peripheral blood, obtained on day 0 of AZD1222 vaccination. The source is an adult in good health. Each CDR3 is given with its conserved first and last residue. Fields, in order: clone size, V gene, J gene, D gene, CDR3 protein, CDR3 DNA. A D gene is named only where the DNA matches it firmly. A row's size may be missing; if present it is once, few, many or a size class.

once	TRBV4-1	TRBJ1-1	.	CASRGQDTEAFF	TGCGCCAGCAGGGGGCAGGACACTGAAGCTTTCTTT
.	TRBV4-2	TRBJ2-1	.	CASSQRAGSTSYNEQFF	TGTGCCAGCAGCCAAAGGGCGGGGAGTACCTCCTACAATGAGCAGTTCTTC
.	TRBV7-9	TRBJ2-2	TRBD2	CASSLVAGDTGELFF	TGTGCCAGCAGCTTAGTAGCGGGGGACACCGGGGAGCTGTTTTTT
.	TRBV6-5	TRBJ1-5	TRBD1	CASTGQGADQPQHF	TGTGCCAGCACCGGACAGGGGGCTGATCAGCCCCAGCATTTT
.	TRBV28	TRBJ2-7	.	CATSWGIGNEQYF	TGTGCCACCTCGTGGGGGATCGGGAACGAGCAGTACTTC
.	TRBV2	TRBJ1-2	.	CASSEDYGYTF	TGTGCCAGCAGTGAAGACTATGGCTACACCTTC
.	TRBV30	TRBJ1-6	.	CAWNPLFNSPLHF	TGTGCCTGGAACCCTCTCTTTAATTCACCCCTCCACTTT
.	TRBV6-5	TRBJ1-1	.	CASRHTSRENTEAFF	TGTGCCAGCAGACACACCTCCAGGGAGAACACTGAAGCTTTCTTT
.	TRBV6-6	TRBJ1-4	.	CASSYSGAGDGLFF	TGTGCCAGCAGTTACTCAGGGGCGGGCGATGGACTGTTTTTT
.	TRBV6-1	TRBJ2-1	TRBD1	CASSELGQGAYNEQFF	TGTGCCAGCAGTGAACTGGGACAGGGGGCCTACAATGAGCAGTTCTTC
.	TRBV7-9	TRBJ2-3	TRBD2	CASSLGLWRGARRDTQYF	TGTGCCAGCAGCTTAGGTTTGTGGCGGGGGGCTCGAAGAGATACGCAGTATTTT
.	TRBV3-1/TRBV3-2	TRBJ1-5	.	CASSQLSNQPQHF	TGTGCCAGCAGCCAACTTTCAAATCAGCCCCAGCATTTT
.	TRBV7-9	TRBJ1-1	.	CASSLEGQRRGAAFF	TGTGCCAGCAGCTTAGAGGGACAACGAAGGGGCGCAGCTTTCTTT
.	TRBV7-2	TRBJ2-7	TRBD2	CASSPTSGLAYEQYF	TGTGCCAGCAGCCCGACTAGCGGGCTAGCCTACGAGCAGTACTTC
.	TRBV19	TRBJ1-3	TRBD1	CATEDRGKRNTIYF	TGTGCCACCGAGGACAGGGGCAAGAGAAACACCATATATTTT
.	TRBV18	TRBJ2-5	.	CASSLFSGTNQETQYF	TGTGCCAGCTCACTCTTCTCCGGGACAAACCAAGAGACCCAGTACTTC
.	TRBV2	TRBJ1-5	.	CASRGSNQPQHF	TGTGCCAGCAGGGGGAGCAATCAGCCCCAGCATTTT
.	TRBV9	TRBJ2-1	TRBD2	CASSALAGDNNEQFF	TGTGCCAGCAGCGCTCTGGCGGGGGATAACAATGAGCAGTTCTTC
.	TRBV19	TRBJ2-2	TRBD1	CASTDSAGGTLTGELFF	TGTGCCAGTACCGACTCTGCAGGGGGCACATTGACCGGGGAGCTGTTTTTT
once	TRBV7-6	TRBJ1-3	TRBD1	CASSLAPWDRGAAGNTIYF	TGTGCCAGCAGCTTAGCGCCCTGGGACAGGGGAGCGGCTGGAAACACCATATATTTT
.	TRBV5-1	TRBJ2-7	.	CASSLIGSPYEQYF	TGCGCCAGCAGCTTAATAGGCAGTCCCTACGAGCAGTACTTC
.	TRBV2	TRBJ2-2	.	CASSEIGDPRELFF	TGTGCCAGCAGTGAAATCGGGGACCCTCGGGAGCTGTTTTTT